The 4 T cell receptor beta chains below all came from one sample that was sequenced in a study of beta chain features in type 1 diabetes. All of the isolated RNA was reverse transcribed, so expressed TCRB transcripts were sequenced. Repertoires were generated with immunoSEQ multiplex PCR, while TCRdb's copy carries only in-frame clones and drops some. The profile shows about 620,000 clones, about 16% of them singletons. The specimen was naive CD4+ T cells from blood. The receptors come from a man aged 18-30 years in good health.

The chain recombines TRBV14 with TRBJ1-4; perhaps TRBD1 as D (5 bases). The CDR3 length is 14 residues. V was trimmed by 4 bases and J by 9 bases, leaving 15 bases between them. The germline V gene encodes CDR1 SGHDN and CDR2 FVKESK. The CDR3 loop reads CASSLTRDGKKLFF. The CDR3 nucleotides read TGTGCCAGCAGCCTCACTCGGGACGGCAAAAAACTGTTTTTT.

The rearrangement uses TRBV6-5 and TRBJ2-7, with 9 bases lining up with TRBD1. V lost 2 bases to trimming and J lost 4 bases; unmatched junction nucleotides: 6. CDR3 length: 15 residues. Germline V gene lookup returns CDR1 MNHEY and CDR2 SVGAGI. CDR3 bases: TGTGCCAGCAGTTACACCGGGACAGGGTGGTACGAGCAGTACTTC. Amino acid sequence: CASSYTGTGWYEQYF.

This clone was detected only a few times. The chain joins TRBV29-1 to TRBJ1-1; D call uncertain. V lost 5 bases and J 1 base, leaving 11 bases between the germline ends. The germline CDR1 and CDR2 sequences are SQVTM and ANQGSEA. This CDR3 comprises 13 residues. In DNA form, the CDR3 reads TGCAGCGTTAGGTGGGGATCGAACACTGAAGCTTTCTTT. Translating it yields CSVRWGSNTEAFF.

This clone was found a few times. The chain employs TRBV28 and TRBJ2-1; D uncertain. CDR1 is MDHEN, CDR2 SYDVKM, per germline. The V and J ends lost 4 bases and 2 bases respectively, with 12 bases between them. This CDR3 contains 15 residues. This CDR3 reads CASSYPRLTYNEQFF. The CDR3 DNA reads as TGTGCCAGCAGTTACCCCCGGTTGACCTACAATGAGCAGTTCTTC.